The rows below give T cell receptor beta chains drawn from one sample of a study of early T cells in non-severe SARS-CoV-2 infection. A single record per CDR3 protein comes from TCRdb applying MiXCR to the 5' RACE reads. This table has 30,000 to 40,000 distinct CDR3 sequences, 6% to 8.5% appearing once. The sample consisted of whole blood, taken at baseline. These receptors all stem from an adult who was a healthcare worker with PCR-confirmed SARS-CoV-2 infection or an uninfected control (not recorded which). Both conserved end residues are part of each CDR3. Each record gives: J gene, D gene, clone size, V gene, CDR3 DNA, CDR3 protein. A D gene is named only where the DNA matches it firmly. Clone size is shown for a subset of rows, as once, few, many or a class of expanded clone.

J: TRBJ2-7
D: .
size: few
V: TRBV7-2
DNA: TGTGCCAGCAGCCCGGGGTCAGCAAATGGTGCCTACGAGCAGTACTTC
CDR3: CASSPGSANGAYEQYF

J: TRBJ2-3
D: .
size: few
V: TRBV29-1
DNA: TGCAGCGTCGCCATCGGGAGCCCCACAGATACGCAGTATTTT
CDR3: CSVAIGSPTDTQYF

J: TRBJ1-1
D: TRBD1
size: many
V: TRBV4-2
DNA: TGTGCCAGCAGCCAAGAAAGCTGGACAGGGACTGAAGCTTTCTTT
CDR3: CASSQESWTGTEAFF

J: TRBJ1-1
D: .
size: many
V: TRBV7-9
DNA: TGTGCCAGCGTCGGGATAGAAGCTTTCTTT
CDR3: CASVGIEAFF

J: TRBJ2-7
D: TRBD2
size: many
V: TRBV5-1
DNA: TGCGCCAGTTCTACTAGCGGATACGAGCAGTACTTC
CDR3: CASSTSGYEQYF

J: TRBJ2-3
D: .
size: .
V: TRBV28
DNA: TGTGCCAGCAGTTTAGGGGGGACAGGAGCCTTCGGGAGGAGCACAGATACGCAGTATTTT
CDR3: CASSLGGTGAFGRSTDTQYF

J: TRBJ1-2
D: .
size: .
V: TRBV5-1
DNA: TGCGCCAGCAGCTTGGGGACAGCCTATGGCTACACCTTC
CDR3: CASSLGTAYGYTF

J: TRBJ1-1
D: .
size: many
V: TRBV4-1
DNA: TGCGCCAGCAGTCCTCTACTGAACACTGAAGCTTTCTTT
CDR3: CASSPLLNTEAFF

J: TRBJ2-7
D: TRBD2
size: many
V: TRBV29-1
DNA: TGCAGCGTTCCCGGGACTAGCGGAGTATCCTACGAGCAGTACTTC
CDR3: CSVPGTSGVSYEQYF

J: TRBJ2-2
D: .
size: .
V: TRBV28
DNA: TGTGCCAGCGGCCTGCCGACGAACACCGGGGAGCTGTTTTTT
CDR3: CASGLPTNTGELFF

J: TRBJ2-5
D: TRBD1
size: few
V: TRBV5-6
DNA: TGTGCCAGCACCCCGGGACAGGGAGCGGGACAAGAGACCCAGTACTTC
CDR3: CASTPGQGAGQETQYF

J: TRBJ1-5
D: .
size: many
V: TRBV5-1
DNA: TGCGCCAGCAGCCCGTTGAGGTGGCAGGGGAAGGGAGATAATCAGCCCCAGCATTTT
CDR3: CASSPLRWQGKGDNQPQHF

J: TRBJ2-7
D: TRBD1
size: .
V: TRBV27
DNA: TGTGCCAGCAGCAGACAGGGTTTGTACGAGCAGTACTTC
CDR3: CASSRQGLYEQYF

J: TRBJ2-7
D: TRBD1
size: few
V: TRBV28
DNA: TGTGCCAGCAGTACGACAGGGAGCTCCTACGAGCAGTACTTC
CDR3: CASSTTGSSYEQYF